These 31 T cell receptor beta chains were all obtained from the same sample, sequenced in a study of post-analysis software for immune sequencing data. Study outcomes and limitations: When patients were compared with controls, 4 or 5 TRBV segments were more frequent, TRBV5-6, TRBV5-1 and TRBV20-1 among them.

Their antigens are not known. Presence of unique molecular identifiers characterized the TCR beta cDNA libraries. TCRdb ran MiXCR on the PCR reads and lists one entry per CDR3 protein. The sample shows more than 450,000 distinct CDR3 sequences, 30% to 40% of them seen only once. Sequences were obtained from blood. The receptors were sampled from a girl under 18 with multiple sclerosis.

The rearrangement uses TRBV7-2 and TRBJ2-1; D gene uncertain. The V end lost 5 bases, the J end lost 12 bases, and 14 bases lay between the germline ends. Germline loops: CDR1 SGHTA, CDR2 FQGNSA. This CDR3 comprises 12 residues. CDR3 residues: CTSSRPTPRQFF. The CDR3 DNA reads TGTACCAGCAGCCGCCCGACCCCCCGGCAGTTCTTC.

This clonotype was seen a handful of times. The chain employs TRBV10-1 and TRBJ2-5; 8 bases fit TRBD1. The CDR3 has 14 residues. Germline V gene sequence: CDR1 WNHNN, CDR2 SYGVQD (reference sequence). J was trimmed by 3 bases and V by 4 bases; bases with no gene match: 4. The CDR3: CASSGMTGEETQYF. Here the CDR3 DNA reads TGCGCCAGCAGTGGGATGACAGGGGAAGAGACCCAGTACTTC.

The CDR3 region is CASSQAGVDTQYF. CDR3 in DNA: TGTGCCAGCAGCCAGGCAGGGGTGGATACGCAGTATTTT. This chain joins TRBV3-1 and TRBJ2-3; weak D call: TRBD1 (6 bases). The CDR3 is 13 residues long. Germline lookup yields CDR1 LGHDT and CDR2 YNNKEL (reference sequence). Deletions cut 3 bases from V and 6 bases from J, with 10 bases between.

This clonotype has just a few counts. The chain employs TRBV7-9 and TRBJ1-2; D is uncertain. This CDR3 is 13 amino acids long. Trimming took 1 base from V and 5 from J, leaving 8 bases between them. Per the germline V gene, CDR1 is SEHNR and CDR2 is FQNEAQ (reference sequence). CDR3 DNA: TGTGCCAGCAGCTTAGAAGGGAGGTATGGCTACACCTTC. Protein product: CASSLEGRYGYTF.

The table lists this clonotype with a few counts. V and J are TRBV12-3 or TRBV12-4 and TRBJ2-1; 7 bases are a match to TRBD2. The CDR3 covers 14 residues. V was clipped by 7 bases and J by 3 bases; unmatched bases: 6. The CDR3 loop reads CASNLAESYNEQFF. The CDR3 bases are TGTGCCAGCAACCTAGCGGAAAGCTACAATGAGCAGTTCTTC.

This clonotype has only a few counts. The V gene is TRBV7-9, the J gene TRBJ2-1; D perhaps matches TRBD2 (6 bases). Per germline, CDR1 SEHNR and CDR2 FQNEAQ (reference sequence). The CDR3 covers 16 residues. Trimming took 5 bases from V and 3 from J, leaving 17 bases between them. Written as DNA, the CDR3 is TGTGCCAGCAGCGAAGGACTAAGGGCCCTCTACAATGAGCAGTTCTTC. Amino acids: CASSEGLRALYNEQFF.

This chain joins TRBV20-1 and TRBJ2-6, with D uncertain. The CDR3 extends over 13 amino acids. V lost 6 bases and J lost 0, with 6 bases in between. Looked up from germline, CDR1 is DFQATT and CDR2 is SNEGSKA (reference sequence). The DNA for the CDR3 is TGCAGTGCCAAAGGCTCTGGGGCCAACGTCCTGACTTTC. Translating it yields CSAKGSGANVLTF.

J is TRBJ2-2 and V is TRBV29-1; a weak D match, TRBD2 (5 bases). Trimming took off 7 bases at V and 3 bases at J, with 6 bases between the two ends. The CDR3 totals 11 residues. Per the germline V gene, CDR1 is SQVTM and CDR2 is ANQGSEA. The CDR3 sequence is CSAGDTGELFF. In DNA form, the CDR3 reads TGCAGCGCCGGGGACACCGGGGAGCTGTTTTTT.

The V and J genes are TRBV12-3 or TRBV12-4 and TRBJ2-7; 12 bases match TRBD2. There are 19 residues in the CDR3. The V and J ends lost 6 bases and 7 bases, in that order; junction bases with no gene match: 22. CDR3 bases: TGTGCCAGCAGCCCTTTTCCGGCGACTAGCGGGGGTTCCTACAATGAGCAGTACTTC. This gives the protein CASSPFPATSGGSYNEQYF.

The rearrangement uses TRBV12-5 and TRBJ2-5; D is possibly TRBD1 (6 bases). This CDR3 contains 15 residues. Germline V gene data show CDR1 as LGHNT and CDR2 as FRNRAP. V was pared by 7 bases and J by 2 bases, with 17 bases between. CDR3 sequence: CASAQPGVGQETQYF. CDR3 in DNA: TGTGCTAGTGCCCAACCAGGGGTTGGTCAAGAGACCCAGTACTTC. The entire variable domain, with the rest obtained from reference TRBV12-5 and TRBJ2-5, is as follows: DARVTQTPRHKVTEMGQEVTMRCQPILGHNTVFWYRQTMMQGLELLAYFRNRAPLDDSGMPKDRFSAEMPDATLATLKIQPSEPRDSAVYFCASAQPGVGQETQYFGPGTRLLVL.

The chain carries TRBV29-1 and TRBJ1-1; 9 bases are shared with TRBD1. CDR1 and CDR2 from the germline V gene are SQVTM and ANQGSEA. Losses at the gene ends were 6 bases for V and 2 bases for J; bases not matched to a gene: 7. There are 14 residues in the CDR3. The CDR3 is CSVAITGGNTEAFF. The CDR3, as DNA: TGCAGCGTCGCTATAACAGGGGGCAACACTGAAGCTTTCTTT.

This chain links TRBV20-1 with TRBJ1-5; D is unresolved. Trimming shortened V by 0 bases and J by 0 bases, and 21 bases separated the two germline ends. This CDR3 has 19 amino acids. Germline loops: CDR1 DFQATT, CDR2 SNEGSKA (reference sequence). CDR3 residues: CSARDAAAEQFNSNQPQHF. The CDR3 DNA is TGCAGTGCTAGAGATGCGGCGGCAGAACAGTTTAATAGCAATCAGCCCCAGCATTTT.

The genes are TRBV6-1 and TRBJ2-1, with D tentatively TRBD2 (5 bases). The CDR3 spans 12 residues. V lost 11 bases and J 5 bases, leaving 13 bases between the germline ends. CDR1 and CDR2 from the germline V gene are MNHNS and SASEGT. Written as DNA, the CDR3 is TGTGCCGAAAGCGAGGGTCACAATGAGCAGTTCTTC. Amino acids: CAESEGHNEQFF.

This clonotype appeared a few times. This chain connects TRBV29-1 to TRBJ2-1, with 11 bases lining up with TRBD2. Germline V CDR1 and CDR2: SQVTM, ANQGSEA. The trim removed 6 bases at V and 3 bases at J, leaving 7 bases unmatched. The length of the CDR3 is 15 residues. The CDR3 DNA is TGCAGCGTCGCCTACACTAGCGGGGGCTACAATGAGCAGTTCTTC. Its protein is CSVAYTSGGYNEQFF.

This clonotype came up many times. This chain uses TRBV4-1 with TRBJ2-3, with D possibly TRBD1 on 5 matching bases. The CDR3 covers 14 residues. V was shortened by 1 base and J by 2 bases, with 7 bases between the two germline ends. Germline CDR1 MGHRA, CDR2 YSYEKL. The CDR3 DNA reads TGCGCCAGCAGCCAAGGACAGAACACAGATACGCAGTATTTT. Translation gives CASSQGQNTDTQYF.

This chain uses TRBV20-1 with TRBJ2-1; TRBD2 matches 11 bases. CDR3 size: 18 residues. Looked up from germline, CDR1 is DFQATT and CDR2 is SNEGSKA (reference sequence). V lost 5 bases to trimming and J lost 2 bases; unmatched junction nucleotides: 14. The CDR3 reads CSAEAVLAGAGPYNEQFF. CDR3 coding DNA: TGCAGTGCTGAGGCTGTACTAGCGGGGGCCGGCCCCTACAATGAGCAGTTCTTC.

The chain links TRBV20-1 to TRBJ2-5; 7 nucleotides agree with TRBD1. The J call is uncertain, as TRBJ2-7 better fits the DNA end. The CDR3 is 15 amino acids. Germline CDR1 DFQATT, CDR2 SNEGSKA (reference sequence). This CDR3 reads CSARTRTGQLREQYF. The CDR3 DNA follows: TGCAGTGCTAGAACCCGGACAGGACAATTACGCGAGCAGTACTTC.

The genes are TRBV20-1 and TRBJ1-6; D not certain. Germline values: CDR1 DFQATT, CDR2 SNEGSKA (reference sequence). The V and J ends lost 4 bases and 8 bases respectively, with 0 bases between them. The CDR3 is made up of 9 amino acids. CDR3 loop: CSANSPLHF. CDR3 DNA: TGCAGTGCTAATTCACCCCTCCACTTT.

The rearrangement joins TRBV7-2 to TRBJ1-1; possible D gene TRBD1, 5 bases. CDR3 length: 15 residues. Germline CDR1 reads SGHTA; CDR2 reads FQGNSA. V gave up 5 bases and J gave up 6 bases, with 19 bases separating them. The CDR3 nucleotides read TGTGCCAGCAGCCCCCCCGGGCAGGGTGGCCCTGAAGCTTTCTTT. Residues: CASSPPGQGGPEAFF.

The chain is built from TRBV6-5 and TRBJ2-3; 7 bases are shared with TRBD1. V lost 6 bases, J lost 7 bases, and 1 base stayed unmatched. Looked up from germline, CDR1 is MNHEY and CDR2 is SVGAGI. This CDR3 has 11 amino acids. CDR3 coding DNA: TGTGCCAGCAGGACAGGGAATACGCAGTATTTT. The encoded protein is CASRTGNTQYF.

CDR3 sequence (DNA): TGTGCCAGCAGTGAAGACAGCCACAGTAATTCACCCCTCCACTTT. Translation: CASSEDSHSNSPLHF. This chain connects TRBV25-1 to TRBJ1-6, with a possible D match to TRBD1 (5 bases). V lost 2 bases to trimming and J lost 6 bases, with 11 bases between them. Germline CDR1 is MGHDK and CDR2 is SYGVNS. The CDR3 has 15 amino acids.

This clonotype was seen a handful of times. The rearrangement uses TRBV5-5 and TRBJ2-4; possibly TRBD1 for D (6 bases). The CDR3 totals 16 residues. Trimming cost V 6 bases and J 0 bases, with 16 bases left between them. Germline CDR1 is SGHKS and CDR2 is YYEKEE (reference sequence). The CDR3: CASTAKGVLAKNIQYF. The CDR3 bases are TGTGCCAGCACCGCCAAGGGGGTACTAGCCAAAAACATTCAGTACTTC.

This clonotype was detected only once. CDR3 sequence (DNA): TGCAGTGCTAGACAGTCGGAGGGGCGCGTTACCTACGAGCAGTTCTTC. Translation: CSARQSEGRVTYEQFF. V is TRBV20-1 and J is TRBJ2-1; a weak D match, TRBD2 (6 bases). Germline CDR1 reads DFQATT; CDR2 reads SNEGSKA (reference sequence). With 2 bases removed from V and 10 bases from J, the gap between germline ends came to 24 bases. The CDR3 has 16 residues.

This chain links TRBV10-3 with TRBJ2-1; 10 bases agree with TRBD2. Germline lookup yields CDR1 ENHRY and CDR2 SYGVKD. The CDR3 loop spans 14 amino acids. J was trimmed by 9 bases and V by 6 bases; bases with no gene match: 8. CDR3: CAIRASGGPGEQFF. DNA for the CDR3: TGTGCCATCAGGGCTAGCGGGGGCCCGGGTGAGCAGTTCTTC.

V gene TRBV20-1 combines with J gene TRBJ1-1, with D tentatively TRBD1 (5 bases). Per germline, CDR1 DFQATT and CDR2 SNEGSKA (reference sequence). The V gene lost 3 bases and the J gene lost 0 bases, with 14 bases spanning the gap. The CDR3 contains 15 residues. CDR3 nucleotides: TGCAGTGCTAGGGCTCAACAGGTTATGAACACTGAAGCTTTCTTT. Translation gives CSARAQQVMNTEAFF.

The V call is TRBV9, the J call TRBJ2-7; D may be TRBD2 (5 bases). The germline V gene encodes CDR1 SGDLS and CDR2 YYNGEE. This CDR3 spans 13 amino acids. V lost 2 bases and J lost 1, with 7 bases in between. In DNA, the CDR3 is TGTGCCAGCAGCGTCCCGGGGTCCTACGAGCAGTACTTC. Translation gives CASSVPGSYEQYF.

This clonotype was detected a few times. One junction end disagrees with the germline gene, perhaps due to a read error. The V and J genes are TRBV7-7 and TRBJ2-2; 10 bases map to TRBD2. The CDR3 has 17 residues. The germline V gene encodes CDR1 SSHAT and CDR2 FNYEAQ (reference sequence). The CDR3 region has the DNA TGTGCTAGCAGCTTAGTAGGGACTAGCGAGAACACCGGGGAGCTGTTTTTT. This codes for CASSLVGTSENTGELFF. The variable domain in full, completed from reference TRBV7-7 and TRBJ2-2, reads GAGVSQSPRYKVTKRGQDVTLRCDPISSHATLYWYQQALGQGPEFLTYFNYEAQPDKSGLPSDRFSAERPEGSISTLTIQRTEQRDSAMYRCASSLVGTSENTGELFFGEGSRLTVL.

This clonotype has more than one count but fewer than ten. The rearrangement joins TRBV7-9 to TRBJ2-1; TRBD2 matches 9 bases. Germline V gene data show CDR1 as SEHNR and CDR2 as FQNEAQ (reference sequence). Trimming cost V 5 bases and J 0 bases; bases outside gene matches: 17. This CDR3 comprises 20 residues. CDR3: CASSLDLQRGDYNSYNEQFF. The CDR3 DNA is TGTGCCAGCAGCCTAGATCTCCAGCGGGGGGACTACAACTCCTACAATGAGCAGTTCTTC.

The chain combines TRBV30 with TRBJ1-2; 9 bases map to TRBD1. The germline gives CDR1 GTSNPN, CDR2 SVGIG (reference sequence). The CDR3 length is 14 residues. V gave up 0 bases and J gave up 5 bases; unmatched junction bases: 4. CDR3 coding DNA: TGTGCCTGGAGTGTACAGGGGGCTCATTATGGCTACACCTTC. This encodes CAWSVQGAHYGYTF.

The gene calls are TRBV7-3 and TRBJ1-3; 7 nucleotides align to TRBD1. Trimming at V came to 5 bases and at J to 0 bases, leaving 1 base not matched to a gene. The length of the CDR3 is 14 residues. Germline CDR1 and CDR2: SGHTA and FQGTGA. The CDR3 loop reads CASSRDSSGNTIYF. CDR3 DNA: TGTGCCAGCAGCCGGGACAGCTCTGGAAACACCATATATTTT.

This clonotype occurred a few times. This sequence joins TRBV6-6 and TRBJ2-7; 9 nucleotides agree with TRBD2. This CDR3 contains 14 residues. Trimming at V came to 8 bases and at J to 3 bases, leaving 8 bases not matched to a gene. CDR1 MNHNY and CDR2 SVGAGI come from the germline V gene (reference sequence). The CDR3 DNA sequence: TGTGCCAGCGGCCGTGGGACTAGCTACTACGAGCAGTACTTC. Residues: CASGRGTSYYEQYF.